A single sample gave rise to the 12 T cell receptor beta chains below, sequenced in a study of shared T cell receptors in the human thymus. Generated by immunoSEQ multiplex PCR, the TCRdb table keeps only in-frame clones and is missing some. Of roughly 660,000 clones listed, 85% to 90% are singletons. These sequences were also reported in another study, on human thymus T cells.

Input material: thymocytes. These receptors originate from a boy under two years old with a congenital heart defect.

J is TRBJ2-2 and V is TRBV4-3; 9 nucleotides line up with TRBD2. Germline V gives CDR1 LGHNA, CDR2 YSLEER. V shed 4 bases, J shed 0 bases, and the junction held 9 bases outside the gene matches. This CDR3 region has 18 residues. The CDR3 reads CASSRRTSGPPNTGELFF. The CDR3 DNA reads TGCGCCAGCAGCCGGCGAACTAGCGGGCCACCGAACACCGGGGAGCTGTTTTTT.

The chain couples TRBV28 to TRBJ2-2, with a tentative D call TRBD2 (5 bases). The CDR3 has 16 amino acids. The V gene's germline CDR1 is MDHEN and CDR2 SYDVKM. Between the trimmed V and J ends, which lost 2 bases and 4 bases, there was a span of 14 bases. Here the CDR3 DNA reads TGTGCCAGCAGTTTACCCGGACTCCGTCCCACCGGGGAGCTGTTTTTT. Its translation: CASSLPGLRPTGELFF.

The CDR3 sequence is CASDEQGAGGGYTF. CDR3 coding DNA: TGTGCCAGTGATGAACAGGGGGCCGGTGGTGGCTACACCTTC. The chain joins TRBV19 to TRBJ1-2; 9 nucleotides align to TRBD1. Germline V gene sequence: CDR1 LNHDA, CDR2 SQIVND (reference sequence). This CDR3 comprises 14 residues. The J segment lost 7 bases and the V segment lost 8 bases, leaving 11 bases of the junction unmatched.

The rearrangement joins TRBV11-3 to TRBJ2-1, with 7 bases aligning to TRBD2. V lost 4 bases to trimming and J lost 9 bases; unmatched junction nucleotides: 3. Germline values: CDR1 SGHNT, CDR2 YENEEA. The CDR3 covers 12 residues. CDR3 loop: CASSSLAGEQFF. CDR3 sequence (DNA): TGTGCCAGCAGCTCCTTAGCGGGTGAGCAGTTCTTC.

This clone was seen just once. This chain connects TRBV9 to TRBJ2-1; the match to TRBD2 covers 9 bases. Germline-derived CDR1 and CDR2 are SGDLS and YYNGEE. With V trimmed by 4 bases and J by 2 bases, 7 bases remained unmatched. This CDR3 comprises 16 residues. The CDR3 reads CASSLEASGTYNEQFF. The CDR3 DNA reads as TGTGCCAGCAGCCTAGAGGCTAGCGGGACCTACAATGAGCAGTTCTTC. Full variable domain (rest looked up from reference TRBV9 and TRBJ2-1): DSGVTQTPKHLITATGQRVTLRCSPRSGDLSVYWYQQSLDQGLQFLIQYYNGEERAKGNILERFSAQQFPDLHSELNLSSLELGDSALYFCASSLEASGTYNEQFFGPGTRLTVL.

This clone was found a few times. V gene TRBV19 combines with J gene TRBJ1-5; D gene unclear. Germline loops: CDR1 LNHDA, CDR2 SQIVND (reference sequence). V lost 4 bases and J 4 bases, leaving 17 bases between the germline ends. The CDR3 has 16 residues. The CDR3 spells CASSRRWRNSNQPQHF. The CDR3 bases are TGTGCCAGTAGTAGGCGGTGGAGAAACTCAAATCAGCCCCAGCATTTT.

The chain has TRBV6-6 and TRBJ2-5, with 8 bases matching TRBD1. Near its end, the DNA agrees better with TRBJ2-7, so the J call may be wrong. The CDR3 sequence is 16 residues long. CDR1 MNHNY and CDR2 SVGAGI come from the germline V gene (reference sequence). This CDR3 is CASSYNHGRGPHEQYF. The CDR3 DNA sequence: TGTGCCAGCAGTTACAACCATGGCAGGGGGCCTCACGAGCAGTACTTC.

The CDR3 DNA reads as TGTGCCAGCAGCTTTCAGGGGGATCAGCCCCAGCATTTT. This gives the protein CASSFQGDQPQHF. This sequence joins TRBV11-2 and TRBJ1-5, with 7 bases that match TRBD1. Germline CDR1 is SGHAT and CDR2 is FQNNGV. V gave up 3 bases and J gave up 5 bases; unmatched junction bases: 1. The CDR3 has 13 residues.

The CDR3 is CASSLAAAAGAHTEAFF. CDR3 coding DNA: TGTGCCAGCAGCTTAGCGGCGGCGGCAGGGGCCCACACTGAAGCTTTCTTT. V is TRBV11-2 and J is TRBJ1-1, with D tentatively TRBD1 (6 bases). V shed 1 base and J shed 3 bases, with 18 bases lying between them. CDR3 length equals 17 residues. Germline V lookup: CDR1 SGHAT, CDR2 FQNNGV.

The sample holds a few counts of this clone. This chain connects TRBV21-1 to TRBJ2-7; TRBD2 is taken as the D call from the table, unchecked against the DNA. TRBV21-1 is shown as a pseudogene. This CDR3 has 14 residues. The chain's CDR3 is CASSSAATSDEQYF. For the CDR3, the DNA is TGTGCCAGCAGCTCCGCGGCCACCTCGGACGAGCAGTACTTC.

This chain joins TRBV5-5 and TRBJ2-7; TRBD1 matches at 7 bases. Trimming at V came to 2 bases and at J to 3 bases, leaving 8 bases not matched to a gene. Germline-derived CDR1 and CDR2 are SGHKS and YYEKEE (reference sequence). The CDR3 is 15 residues long. The CDR3 here is CASSFDRVAYYEQYF. The CDR3 bases are TGTGCCAGCAGCTTCGACAGGGTGGCCTACTACGAGCAGTACTTC.

V and J are TRBV30 and TRBJ1-1, with D possibly being TRBD1 (6 bases). Germline V gene data show CDR1 as GTSNPN and CDR2 as SVGIG (reference sequence). CDR3 size: 21 residues. V was trimmed by 2 bases and J by 0 bases, leaving 31 bases between them. CDR3: CAWSCKGLPGTPDLMNTEAFF. The CDR3, as DNA: TGTGCCTGGAGTTGTAAGGGTCTCCCCGGGACACCCGACTTAATGAACACTGAAGCTTTCTTT.